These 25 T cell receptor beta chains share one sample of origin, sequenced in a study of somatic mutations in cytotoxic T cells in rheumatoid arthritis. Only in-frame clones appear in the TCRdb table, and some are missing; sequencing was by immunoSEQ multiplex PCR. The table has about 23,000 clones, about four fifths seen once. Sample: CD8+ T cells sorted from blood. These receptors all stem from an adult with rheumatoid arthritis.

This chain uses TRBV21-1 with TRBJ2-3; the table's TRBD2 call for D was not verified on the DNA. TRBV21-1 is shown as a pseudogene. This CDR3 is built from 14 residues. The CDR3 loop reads CASSKESHTDTQYF. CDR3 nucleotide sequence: TGTGCCAGCAGCAAAGAGAGCCACACAGATACGCAGTATTTT.

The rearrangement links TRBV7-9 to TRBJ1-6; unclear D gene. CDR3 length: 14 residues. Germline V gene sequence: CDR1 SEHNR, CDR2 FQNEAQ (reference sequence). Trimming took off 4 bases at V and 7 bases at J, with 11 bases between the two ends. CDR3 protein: CASSSPPGNSPLHF. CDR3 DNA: TGTGCCAGCAGCTCCCCCCCGGGCAATTCACCCCTCCACTTT.

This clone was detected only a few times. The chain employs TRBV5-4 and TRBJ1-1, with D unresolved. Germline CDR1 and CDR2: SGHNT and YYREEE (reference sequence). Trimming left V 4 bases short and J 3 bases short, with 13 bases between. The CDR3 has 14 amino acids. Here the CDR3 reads CASSPVNSHTEAFF. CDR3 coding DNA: TGTGCCAGCAGCCCGGTGAATAGCCACACTGAAGCTTTCTTT.

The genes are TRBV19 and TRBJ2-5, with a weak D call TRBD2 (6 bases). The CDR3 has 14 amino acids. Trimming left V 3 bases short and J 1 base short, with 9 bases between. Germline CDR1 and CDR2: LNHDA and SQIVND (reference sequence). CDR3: CASSIVGGQETQYF. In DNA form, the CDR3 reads TGTGCCAGTAGTATCGTCGGGGGCCAAGAGACCCAGTACTTC.

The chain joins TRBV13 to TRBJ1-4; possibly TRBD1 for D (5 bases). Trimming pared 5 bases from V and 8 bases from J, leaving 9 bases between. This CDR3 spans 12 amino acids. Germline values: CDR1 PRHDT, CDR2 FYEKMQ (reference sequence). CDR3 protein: CASSQGEEKLFF. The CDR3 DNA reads TGTGCCAGCAGCCAGGGCGAGGAAAAACTGTTTTTT.

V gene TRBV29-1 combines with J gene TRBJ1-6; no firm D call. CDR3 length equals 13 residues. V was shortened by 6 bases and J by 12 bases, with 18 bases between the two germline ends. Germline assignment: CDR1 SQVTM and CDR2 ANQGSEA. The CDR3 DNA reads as TGCAGCGTAGGTCTGGGCGTTGGAGGACCCCTCCACTTT. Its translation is CSVGLGVGGPLHF.

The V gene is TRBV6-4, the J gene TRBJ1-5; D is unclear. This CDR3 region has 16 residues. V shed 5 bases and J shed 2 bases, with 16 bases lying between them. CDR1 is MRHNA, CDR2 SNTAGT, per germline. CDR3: CASSMTGEIGNQPQHF. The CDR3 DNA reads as TGTGCCAGCAGTATGACGGGAGAAATAGGCAATCAGCCCCAGCATTTT.

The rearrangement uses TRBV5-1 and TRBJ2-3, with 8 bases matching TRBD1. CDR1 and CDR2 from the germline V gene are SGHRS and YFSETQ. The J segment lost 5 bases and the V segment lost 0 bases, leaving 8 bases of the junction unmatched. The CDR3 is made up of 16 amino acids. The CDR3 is CASSLVAGGMLDTQYF. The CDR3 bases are TGCGCCAGCAGCTTGGTGGCAGGGGGCATGTTAGATACGCAGTATTTT. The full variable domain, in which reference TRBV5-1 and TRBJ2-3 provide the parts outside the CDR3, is KAGVTQTPRYLIKTRGQQVTLSCSPISGHRSVSWYQQTPGQGLQFLFEYFSETQRNKGNFPGRFSGRQFSNSRSEMNVSTLELGDSALYLCASSLVAGGMLDTQYFGPGTRLTVL.

In nucleotides, the CDR3 is TGTGCCAGCAGTTTAATGGCGGAGGGGTACGAGCAGTACTTC. The encoded protein is CASSLMAEGYEQYF. The rearrangement links TRBV28 to TRBJ2-7, with D possibly being TRBD2 (6 bases). The CDR3 length is 14 residues. CDR1 is MDHEN and CDR2 is SYDVKM in the germline V gene. The V and J ends lost 2 bases and 4 bases respectively, with 12 bases between them.

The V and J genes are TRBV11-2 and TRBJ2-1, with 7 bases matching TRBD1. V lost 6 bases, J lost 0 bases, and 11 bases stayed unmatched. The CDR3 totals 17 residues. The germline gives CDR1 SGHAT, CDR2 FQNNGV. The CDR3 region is CASRQRTGLSSYNEQFF. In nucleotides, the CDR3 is TGTGCCAGCAGACAACGGACAGGACTTAGCTCCTACAATGAGCAGTTCTTC.

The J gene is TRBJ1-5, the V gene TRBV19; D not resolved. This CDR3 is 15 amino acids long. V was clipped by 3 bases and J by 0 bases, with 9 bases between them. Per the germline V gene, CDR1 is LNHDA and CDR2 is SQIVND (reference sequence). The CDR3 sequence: CASSILEYSNQPQHF. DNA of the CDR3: TGTGCCAGTAGTATCCTCGAGTATAGCAATCAGCCCCAGCATTTT.

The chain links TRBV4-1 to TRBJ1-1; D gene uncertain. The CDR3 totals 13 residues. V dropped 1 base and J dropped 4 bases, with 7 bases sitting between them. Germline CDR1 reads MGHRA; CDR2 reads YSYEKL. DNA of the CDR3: TGCGCCAGCAGCCAAGGATGGGGCACTGAAGCTTTCTTT. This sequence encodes CASSQGWGTEAFF.

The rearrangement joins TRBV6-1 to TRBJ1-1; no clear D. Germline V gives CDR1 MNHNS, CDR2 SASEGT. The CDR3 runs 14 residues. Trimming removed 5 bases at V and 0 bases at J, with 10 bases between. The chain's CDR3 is CASSLSGLNTEAFF. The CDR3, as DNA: TGTGCCAGCAGTTTGTCGGGGTTGAACACTGAAGCTTTCTTT.

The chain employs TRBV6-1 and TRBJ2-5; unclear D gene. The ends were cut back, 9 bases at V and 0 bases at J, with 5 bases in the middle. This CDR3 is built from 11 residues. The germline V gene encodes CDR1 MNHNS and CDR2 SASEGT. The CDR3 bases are TGTGCCAGTGGGGACCAAGAGACCCAGTACTTC. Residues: CASGDQETQYF.

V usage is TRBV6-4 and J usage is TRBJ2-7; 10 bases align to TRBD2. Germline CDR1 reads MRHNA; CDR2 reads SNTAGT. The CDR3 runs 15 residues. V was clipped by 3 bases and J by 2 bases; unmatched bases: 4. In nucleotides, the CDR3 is TGTGCCAGCAGTGAAGAAAGCGGGGGGGCCTACGAGCAGTACTTC. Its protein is CASSEESGGAYEQYF.

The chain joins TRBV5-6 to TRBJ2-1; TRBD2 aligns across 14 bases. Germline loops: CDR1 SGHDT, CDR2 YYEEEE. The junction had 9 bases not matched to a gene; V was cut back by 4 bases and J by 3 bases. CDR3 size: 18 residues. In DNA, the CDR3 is TGTGCCAGCAGCACCTGGACTAGCGGGGGGCGGCTCTACAATGAGCAGTTCTTC. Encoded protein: CASSTWTSGGRLYNEQFF.

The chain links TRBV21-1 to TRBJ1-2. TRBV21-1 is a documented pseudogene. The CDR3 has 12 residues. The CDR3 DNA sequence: TGTGCCAGCAGCTCTCCAAGATATGGCTACACCTTC. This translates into CASSSPRYGYTF.

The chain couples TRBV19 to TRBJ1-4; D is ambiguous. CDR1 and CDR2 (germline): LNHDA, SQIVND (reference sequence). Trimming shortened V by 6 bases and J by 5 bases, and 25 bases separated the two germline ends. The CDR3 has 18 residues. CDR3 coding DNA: TGTGCCAGTAGGGGCCGGGAGGCGGGATTAAGAGTGAATGAAAAACTGTTTTTT. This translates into CASRGREAGLRVNEKLFF.

As DNA, the CDR3 is TGTGCCAGCAGCGTACCGGGCACAGATACGCAGTATTTT. Protein product: CASSVPGTDTQYF. The chain is built from TRBV9 and TRBJ2-3; no definite D call. V dropped 1 base and J dropped 1 base, with 4 bases sitting between them. The germline gives CDR1 SGDLS, CDR2 YYNGEE. This CDR3 contains 13 residues.

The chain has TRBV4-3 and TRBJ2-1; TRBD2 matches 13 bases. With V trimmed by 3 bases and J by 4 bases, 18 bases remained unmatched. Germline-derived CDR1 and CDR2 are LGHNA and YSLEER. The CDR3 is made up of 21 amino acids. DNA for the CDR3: TGCGCCAGCAGCCAGCTAACAGGGGATAGGGGACTAGCGGGGAATTACAATGAGCAGTTCTTC. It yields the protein CASSQLTGDRGLAGNYNEQFF.

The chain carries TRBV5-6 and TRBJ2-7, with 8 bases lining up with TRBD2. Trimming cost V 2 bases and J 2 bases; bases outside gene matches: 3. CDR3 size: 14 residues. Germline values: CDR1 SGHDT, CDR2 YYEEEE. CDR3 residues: CASSFGRGTYEQYF. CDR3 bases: TGTGCCAGCAGCTTCGGGAGGGGGACCTACGAGCAGTACTTC.

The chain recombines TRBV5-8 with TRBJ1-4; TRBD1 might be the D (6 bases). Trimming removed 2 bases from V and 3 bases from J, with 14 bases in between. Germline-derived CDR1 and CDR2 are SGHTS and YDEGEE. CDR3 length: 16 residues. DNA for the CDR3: TGTGCCAGCAGCTTCAGGGGAAACCGGGCTAATGAAAAACTGTTTTTT. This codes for CASSFRGNRANEKLFF.

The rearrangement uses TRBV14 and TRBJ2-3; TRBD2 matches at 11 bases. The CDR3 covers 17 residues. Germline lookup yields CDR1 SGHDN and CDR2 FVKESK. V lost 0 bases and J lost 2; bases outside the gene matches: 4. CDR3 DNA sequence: TGTGCCAGCAGCCAAGATAGCGGGGGGGTCTTCACAGATACGCAGTATTTT. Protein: CASSQDSGGVFTDTQYF.

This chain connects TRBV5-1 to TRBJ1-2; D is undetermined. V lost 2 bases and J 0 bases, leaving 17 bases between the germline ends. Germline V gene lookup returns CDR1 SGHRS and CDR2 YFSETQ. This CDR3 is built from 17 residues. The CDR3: CASSLSGFDIANYGYTF. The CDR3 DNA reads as TGCGCCAGCAGCTTATCGGGTTTCGACATAGCTAACTATGGCTACACCTTC.

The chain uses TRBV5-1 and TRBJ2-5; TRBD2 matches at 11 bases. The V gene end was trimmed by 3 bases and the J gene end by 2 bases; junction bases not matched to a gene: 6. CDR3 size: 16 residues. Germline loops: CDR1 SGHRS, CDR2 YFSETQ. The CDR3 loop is CASSWETSGDQETQYF. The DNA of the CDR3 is TGCGCCAGCAGCTGGGAGACTAGCGGGGATCAAGAGACCCAGTACTTC.